Each of the 26 T cell receptor beta chains below was sequenced from the same sample in a study of blood T cell repertoires in COVID-19. Assay used: immunoSEQ multiplex PCR; TCRdb lists only in-frame clones, some missing. Found here are 75,000 to 90,000 clones, around four fifths of them singletons; the top ten hold about an eighth. The specimen sequenced was peripheral blood. The receptor source for this set is a human donor in a cohort sampled during active COVID-19.

This sequence joins TRBV2 and TRBJ1-1, with D possibly matching TRBD1 (5 bases). The CDR3 loop spans 14 amino acids. V was cut by 6 bases and J by 2 bases, with 13 bases left in between. The V gene's germline CDR1 is SNHLY and CDR2 FYNNEI. The CDR3 sequence is CASRLRGSNTEAFF. The CDR3 coding sequence is TGTGCCAGCAGGCTGCGGGGGAGCAACACTGAAGCTTTCTTT. Drawing the rest from reference TRBV2 and TRBJ1-1, the complete variable domain is EPEVTQTPSHQVTQMGQEVILRCVPISNHLYFYWYRQILGQKVEFLVSFYNNEISEKSEIFDDQFSVERPDGSNFTLKIRSTKLEDSAMYFCASRLRGSNTEAFFGQGTRLTVV.

V and J are TRBV19 and TRBJ1-1; maybe TRBD1 (5 bases). The V gene's germline CDR1 is LNHDA and CDR2 SQIVND (reference sequence). The CDR3 extends over 14 amino acids. Trimming removed 4 bases from V and 1 base from J, with 10 bases in between. The CDR3 loop reads CASSRAGPNTEAFF. Written as DNA, the CDR3 is TGTGCCAGTAGTAGGGCAGGGCCGAACACTGAAGCTTTCTTT.

The rearrangement links TRBV11-3 to TRBJ2-7, with D possibly TRBD1 on 6 matching bases. Trimming shortened V by 6 bases and J by 1 base, and 10 bases separated the two germline ends. Germline V gives CDR1 SGHNT, CDR2 YENEEA. This CDR3 has 13 amino acids. The CDR3 DNA sequence: TGTGCCAGCAGTAAGACAGGTTCCTACGAGCAGTACTTC. Its translation is CASSKTGSYEQYF. Full variable domain (remainder filled in from reference TRBV11-3 and TRBJ2-7): EAGVVQSPRYKIIEKKQPVAFWCNPISGHNTLYWYLQNLGQGPELLIRYENEEAVDDSQLPKDRFSAERLKGVDSTLKIQPAELGDSAVYLCASSKTGSYEQYFGPGTRLTVT.

The V and J genes are TRBV28 and TRBJ1-1; D might be TRBD1 (6 bases). Trimming pared 2 bases from V and 10 bases from J, leaving 11 bases between. From germline, CDR1 is MDHEN and CDR2 SYDVKM. The CDR3 extends over 12 amino acids. In DNA, the CDR3 is TGTGCCAGCAGTTTAGCCAGACAGGCAGCTTTCTTT. Protein product: CASSLARQAAFF.

This clone was detected only once. The V and J genes are TRBV19 and TRBJ2-2; the match to TRBD1 covers 7 bases. The CDR3 is made up of 17 amino acids. Per germline, CDR1 LNHDA and CDR2 SQIVND (reference sequence). V lost 5 bases, J lost 0 bases, and 9 bases stayed unmatched. The chain's CDR3 is CASSHLQGVSNTGELFF. CDR3 DNA sequence: TGTGCCAGTAGTCACCTCCAGGGGGTATCGAACACCGGGGAGCTGTTTTTT.

The chain has TRBV21-1 and TRBJ2-3; TRBD1, the table's D call, was not compared with the DNA. TRBV21-1 is given as a pseudogene. The CDR3 consists of 15 residues. The DNA for the CDR3 is TGTGCCAGCAGGGGACAGGGAGGCGAAACAGATACGCAGTATTTT. The encoded protein is CASRGQGGETDTQYF.

The gene calls are TRBV27 and TRBJ2-7; 16 nucleotides line up with TRBD2. The junction had 9 bases not matched to a gene; V was cut back by 6 bases and J by 4 bases. There are 17 residues in the CDR3. Germline V gene sequence: CDR1 MNHEY, CDR2 SMNVEV (reference sequence). CDR3 amino acids: CASRAFGTSGGAYEQYF. DNA for the CDR3: TGTGCCAGCAGAGCCTTCGGGACTAGCGGGGGGGCTTACGAGCAGTACTTC.

Only one count was recorded for this clone. The CDR3 region has the DNA TGTGCCAGCAGCAGACCCAGGGTTGGTGATGAAAAACTGTTTTTT. This translates into CASSRPRVGDEKLFF. The chain is built from TRBV4-2 and TRBJ1-4; tentative D call: TRBD1 (5 bases). This CDR3 spans 15 amino acids. Germline V gene lookup returns CDR1 LGHNA and CDR2 YNFKEQ. The V end was cut by 5 bases, the J end by 6 bases, with 16 bases between.

The chain has TRBV11-2 and TRBJ2-3, with a tentative D call TRBD1 (6 bases). Germline CDR1 SGHAT, CDR2 FQNNGV. The ends were cut back, 2 bases at V and 3 bases at J, with 12 bases in the middle. The CDR3 loop spans 15 amino acids. The CDR3 DNA follows: TGTGCCAGCAGCTTAAACAGGGCATCAACAGATACGCAGTATTTT. Translating gives CASSLNRASTDTQYF.

The chain links TRBV18 to TRBJ1-1, with unresolved D. The germline gives CDR1 KGHSH, CDR2 LQKENI. This CDR3 is 13 amino acids long. The germline V and J ends were trimmed by 2 bases and 8 bases, with 12 bases remaining between them. CDR3: CASSPAPGEEAFF. DNA for the CDR3: TGTGCCAGCTCACCAGCGCCTGGGGAGGAAGCTTTCTTT.

The chain recombines TRBV2 with TRBJ2-2, with 11 bases fitting TRBD1. Germline V gene data show CDR1 as SNHLY and CDR2 as FYNNEI. V dropped 5 bases and J dropped 3; count of bases not matched to a gene: 2. The length of the CDR3 is 15 residues. CDR3 sequence (DNA): TGTGCCAGCAGTAGGGACAGGGGGGACACCGGGGAGCTGTTTTTT. This translates into CASSRDRGDTGELFF.

The V and J genes are TRBV20-1 and TRBJ1-3; 10 bases line up with TRBD1. With 4 bases clipped from V and 4 bases from J, the junction kept 4 bases outside the gene matches. The CDR3 covers 14 residues. Looked up from germline, CDR1 is DFQATT and CDR2 is SNEGSKA (reference sequence). The DNA of the CDR3 is TGCAGTGCTAATGACAGGGGGCTAGGAAACACCATATATTTT. Its translation is CSANDRGLGNTIYF.

The V call is TRBV5-1, the J call TRBJ2-5; TRBD1 agrees at 8 bases. The CDR3 totals 15 residues. V shed 2 bases and J 4 bases; nucleotides not matched to a gene: 7. Germline V CDR1 and CDR2: SGHRS, YFSETQ. As DNA, the CDR3 is TGCGCCAGCAGCTTAGTAGTAGGACAGGGAGAGACCCAGTACTTC. Residues: CASSLVVGQGETQYF. The full variable domain, rest sourced from reference TRBV5-1 and TRBJ2-5, is KAGVTQTPRYLIKTRGQQVTLSCSPISGHRSVSWYQQTPGQGLQFLFEYFSETQRNKGNFPGRFSGRQFSNSRSEMNVSTLELGDSALYLCASSLVVGQGETQYFGPGTRLLVL.

The genes are TRBV5-1 and TRBJ2-1; 9 bases are a match to TRBD1. Trimming at V came to 7 bases and at J to 2 bases, leaving 4 bases not matched to a gene. The CDR3 sequence is 14 residues long. Per the germline V gene, CDR1 is SGHRS and CDR2 is YFSETQ. As DNA, the CDR3 is TGCGCCAGCCGACAGGGGGATACCTACAATGAGCAGTTCTTC. Encoded protein: CASRQGDTYNEQFF.

This clone was picked up a small number of times. Other DNA sequences of this sample code for an identical CDR3. The chain recombines TRBV20-1 with TRBJ1-1, with no clear D. The V gene lost 3 bases and the J gene lost 1 base, with 3 bases spanning the gap. Germline V gene lookup returns CDR1 DFQATT and CDR2 SNEGSKA (reference sequence). This CDR3 contains 11 residues. The CDR3 sequence is CSARRNTEAFF. The CDR3 region has the DNA TGCAGTGCTAGGAGGAACACTGAAGCTTTCTTT.

CDR3 region: CASNLGLAGSEQFF. CDR3 coding DNA: TGTGCCAGCAACCTGGGACTAGCGGGGAGCGAGCAGTTCTTC. The chain is built from TRBV2 and TRBJ2-1, with 13 bases matching TRBD2. This CDR3 comprises 14 residues. J lost 10 bases, V lost 7 bases, and 7 bases had no gene match. Germline loops: CDR1 SNHLY, CDR2 FYNNEI. The full variable domain, rest sourced from reference TRBV2 and TRBJ2-1, is EPEVTQTPSHQVTQMGQEVILRCVPISNHLYFYWYRQILGQKVEFLVSFYNNEISEKSEIFDDQFSVERPDGSNFTLKIRSTKLEDSAMYFCASNLGLAGSEQFFGPGTRLTVL.

J is TRBJ2-3 and V is TRBV5-1; 8 nucleotides align to TRBD1. Germline CDR1 reads SGHRS; CDR2 reads YFSETQ. V was clipped by 2 bases and J by 3 bases; unmatched bases: 8. CDR3 length equals 16 residues. This CDR3 reads CASSLGRQGSTDTQYF. The CDR3, as DNA: TGCGCCAGCAGCTTAGGCCGACAGGGGTCAACAGATACGCAGTATTTT.

The V call is TRBV11-2, the J call TRBJ2-1; 7 bases align to TRBD2. CDR3 size: 16 residues. Germline CDR1 is SGHAT and CDR2 is FQNNGV. The junction had 9 bases not matched to a gene; V was cut back by 5 bases and J by 2 bases. The DNA of the CDR3 is TGTGCCAGCAGCACCCAGCGGGATCTGACCTACAATGAGCAGTTCTTC. This gives the protein CASSTQRDLTYNEQFF.

The rearrangement joins TRBV5-1 to TRBJ2-6; a possible D gene is TRBD1 (5 bases). There are 17 residues in the CDR3. Germline V lookup: CDR1 SGHRS, CDR2 YFSETQ. V lost 2 bases, J lost 2 bases, and 14 bases lay in between. This CDR3 reads CASSLEGDRAGANVLTF. The CDR3 nucleotides read TGCGCCAGCAGCTTAGAAGGAGACAGAGCTGGGGCCAACGTCCTGACTTTC.

This chain connects TRBV19 to TRBJ1-4; 8 bases match TRBD1. Germline V CDR1 and CDR2: LNHDA, SQIVND (reference sequence). CDR3 length equals 18 residues. With 6 bases clipped from V and 0 bases from J, the junction kept 12 bases outside the gene matches. The CDR3 loop is CASSPRGPGGTTNEKLFF. The CDR3 DNA reads TGTGCCAGTAGCCCCAGGGGGCCCGGCGGCACAACTAATGAAAAACTGTTTTTT.

This clone was detected only a few times. The genes are TRBV9 and TRBJ2-1; D is possibly TRBD1 (6 bases). CDR3 length: 15 amino acids. V was pared by 0 bases and J by 6 bases, with 13 bases between. CDR1 and CDR2 from the germline V gene are SGDLS and YYNGEE. The CDR3 bases are TGTGCCAGCAGCGTAGGGCCCCGGGACACCAATGAGCAGTTCTTC. As protein: CASSVGPRDTNEQFF. The full variable domain, its missing parts supplied by reference TRBV9 and TRBJ2-1, is DSGVTQTPKHLITATGQRVTLRCSPRSGDLSVYWYQQSLDQGLQFLIQYYNGEERAKGNILERFSAQQFPDLHSELNLSSLELGDSALYFCASSVGPRDTNEQFFGPGTRLTVL.

The sample holds a few counts of this clone. The rearrangement uses TRBV27 and TRBJ2-7, with D tentatively TRBD1 (5 bases). The CDR3 has 15 amino acids. V was shortened by 2 bases and J by 3 bases, with 14 bases between the two germline ends. Germline-derived CDR1 and CDR2 are MNHEY and SMNVEV (reference sequence). Here the CDR3 DNA reads TGTGCCAGCAGTTTACTGGCAGGGCAGGTCTACGAGCAGTACTTC. This encodes CASSLLAGQVYEQYF.

The chain recombines TRBV5-5 with TRBJ1-6; no clear D. Trimming stripped 4 bases from V and 8 bases from J, with 16 bases between. The CDR3 is 15 residues long. Germline assignment: CDR1 SGHKS and CDR2 YYEKEE (reference sequence). The CDR3 spells CASSRETSLYSPLHF. Written as DNA, the CDR3 is TGTGCCAGCAGCCGCGAAACGAGCTTGTATTCACCCCTCCACTTT.

The rearrangement links TRBV19 to TRBJ2-5, with D tentatively TRBD1 (6 bases). From germline, CDR1 is LNHDA and CDR2 SQIVND (reference sequence). CDR3 length: 15 amino acids. The V gene lost 2 bases and the J gene lost 5 bases, with 15 bases spanning the gap. The CDR3 DNA reads TGTGCCAGTAGTATACACTCAGGGGCGAAGGAGACCCAGTACTTC. Its translation: CASSIHSGAKETQYF.

The chain uses TRBV9 and TRBJ2-2; maybe TRBD2 (5 bases). Germline V gene lookup returns CDR1 SGDLS and CDR2 YYNGEE. The V gene lost 0 bases and the J gene lost 4 bases, with 7 bases spanning the gap. The CDR3 loop spans 14 amino acids. CDR3 sequence (DNA): TGTGCCAGCAGCGTAGACGGACTCACCGGGGAGCTGTTTTTT. This translates into CASSVDGLTGELFF.

This chain connects TRBV20-1 to TRBJ2-7, with D possibly TRBD1 on 5 matching bases. The CDR3 consists of 11 residues. The V and J ends lost 7 bases and 5 bases respectively, with 12 bases between them. Germline CDR1 is DFQATT and CDR2 is SNEGSKA (reference sequence). CDR3 nucleotides: TGCAGTGTAGACAGTTCTCACGAGCAGTACTTC. Its translation: CSVDSSHEQYF.